These 26 T cell receptor beta chains came from one sample sequenced in a study of T cell repertoires in ileal Crohn's disease. The repertoire was sequenced with immunoSEQ multiplex PCR; TCRdb's copy has only in-frame clones and lacks some. The sample comprises 15,000 to 20,000 clones, 60% to 75% of which are singletons, and less than 5% rests with the top ten. Described time point: neoterminal ileum biopsy at postoperative endoscopy, about 6 months after surgery. The material sequenced was ileal tissue. The receptors shown here come from an adult with Crohn's disease.

In this sample, this clone turned up a few times. The rearrangement joins TRBV11-1 to TRBJ2-2; TRBD1 agrees at 9 bases. The CDR3 runs 14 residues. In germline, CDR1 is SGHAT, CDR2 FQDESV (reference sequence). With V trimmed by 10 bases and J by 4 bases, 7 bases remained unmatched. The CDR3 DNA follows: TGTGCCACCCGGACAGGGGATACCACCGGGGAGCTGTTTTTT. It encodes CATRTGDTTGELFF.

This rearrangement joins TRBV6-5 to TRBJ2-7, with 7 bases that match TRBD2. The CDR3 totals 15 residues. Germline V gene data show CDR1 as MNHEY and CDR2 as SVGAGI. Losses at the gene ends were 1 base for V and 0 bases for J; bases not matched to a gene: 3. As DNA, the CDR3 is TGTGCCAGCAGTTACTTTGCGGGGGACTCCTACGAGCAGTACTTC. Amino acid sequence: CASSYFAGDSYEQYF.

The chain links TRBV18 to TRBJ1-5, with 8 bases identical to TRBD1. This CDR3 has 17 residues. Germline-derived CDR1 and CDR2 are KGHSH and LQKENI. V trimming: 3 bases; J trimming: 2 bases; junction bases outside the gene matches: 9. The CDR3 DNA is TGTGCCAGCTCACCGGATGAGTGGGACAGGCGCAATCAGCCCCAGCATTTT. Its protein product is CASSPDEWDRRNQPQHF. The entire variable domain, with the rest obtained from reference TRBV18 and TRBJ1-5, is as follows: NAGVMQNPRHLVRRRGQEARLRCSPMKGHSHVYWYRQLPEEGLKFMVYLQKENIIDESGMPKERFSAEFPKEGPSILRIQQVVRGDSAAYFCASSPDEWDRRNQPQHFGDGTRLSIL.

V usage is TRBV21-1 and J usage is TRBJ2-5; the table's D call, TRBD2, was not checked against the DNA. TRBV21-1 is shown as a pseudogene. The CDR3 extends over 18 amino acids. This chain's CDR3 is CASSEKKDWGGIRETQYF. The DNA of the CDR3 is TGTGCCAGCAGCGAAAAAAAGGACTGGGGGGGAATCCGGGAGACCCAGTACTTC.

V and J are TRBV6-5 and TRBJ2-3, with D possibly matching TRBD2 (6 bases). Germline V lookup: CDR1 MNHEY, CDR2 SVGAGI. Between the trimmed V and J ends, which lost 0 bases and 7 bases, there was a span of 14 bases. The CDR3 has 15 amino acids. The CDR3 DNA sequence: TGTGCCAGCAGTTACTCCAGCGTCGGGAGTTATACGCAGTATTTT. Amino acid sequence: CASSYSSVGSYTQYF.

The chain joins TRBV19 to TRBJ2-2, with D possibly TRBD2 on 6 matching bases. Trimming took 1 base from V and 1 from J, leaving 13 bases between them. Germline CDR1 reads LNHDA; CDR2 reads SQIVND (reference sequence). The length of the CDR3 is 17 residues. Here the CDR3 reads CASSIGVGSGNTGELFF. DNA for the CDR3: TGTGCCAGTAGTATAGGGGTGGGTAGCGGGAACACCGGGGAGCTGTTTTTT.

The chain is built from TRBV5-1 and TRBJ2-2, with 8 positions matching TRBD2. The CDR3 totals 17 residues. The J segment lost 6 bases and the V segment lost 4 bases, leaving 14 bases of the junction unmatched. CDR1 SGHRS and CDR2 YFSETQ come from the germline V gene. CDR3 region: CASSRGPGAGVPGELFF. DNA of the CDR3: TGCGCCAGCAGCAGGGGTCCAGGAGCGGGAGTACCCGGGGAGCTGTTTTTT.

This clone was recorded once. This rearrangement joins TRBV9 to TRBJ1-2, with 8 bases matching TRBD1. V shed 0 bases and J 4 bases; nucleotides not matched to a gene: 8. Germline CDR1 SGDLS, CDR2 YYNGEE. The CDR3 runs 16 residues. The CDR3 DNA reads TGTGCCAGCAGCGTAGATCCCGCTGGGACAGGCTATGGCTACACCTTC. Protein sequence: CASSVDPAGTGYGYTF.

The chain couples TRBV7-2 to TRBJ2-2; D may be TRBD2 (5 bases). CDR1 is SGHTA and CDR2 is FQGNSA in the germline V gene. Trimming pared 2 bases from V and 5 bases from J, leaving 12 bases between. This CDR3 contains 15 residues. CDR3 in amino acids: CASSLWATSTGELFF. The CDR3 nucleotides read TGTGCCAGCAGCTTATGGGCTACTAGTACCGGGGAGCTGTTTTTT.

This chain's CDR3 is CASSYRGTREKTQYF. CDR3 DNA sequence: TGTGCCAGCAGTTACCGGGGGACTAGGGAAAAGACCCAGTACTTC. The gene calls are TRBV6-5 and TRBJ2-5; the match to TRBD2 covers 8 bases. Germline V CDR1 and CDR2: MNHEY, SVGAGI. Trimming cost V 2 bases and J 6 bases; bases outside gene matches: 8. The CDR3 totals 15 residues.

V usage is TRBV29-1 and J usage is TRBJ2-1; tentative D call: TRBD1 (6 bases). There are 13 residues in the CDR3. CDR1 SQVTM and CDR2 ANQGSEA come from the germline V gene. The ends were cut back, 4 bases at V and 6 bases at J, with 13 bases in the middle. Written as DNA, the CDR3 is TGCAGCGTTGTAAACGACAGGCTCAATGAGCAGTTCTTC. Its translation is CSVVNDRLNEQFF.

A few counts support this clone. The CDR3 bases are TGTGCCAGCGGGACAAGCATACTGTACTTC. This sequence encodes CASGTSILYF. The chain joins TRBV6-1 to TRBJ2-7; perhaps TRBD1 as D (6 bases). Germline CDR1 is MNHNS and CDR2 is SASEGT. V gave up 8 bases and J gave up 12 bases, with 14 bases separating them. This CDR3 is built from 10 residues.

As DNA, the CDR3 is TGTGCCAGCAGCTATAAATCCGGGGAGCTGTTTTTT. It codes for CASSYKSGELFF. This rearrangement joins TRBV5-6 to TRBJ2-2; D gene unclear. Germline V CDR1 and CDR2: SGHDT, YYEEEE. The V gene lost 3 bases and the J gene lost 6 bases, with 6 bases spanning the gap. This CDR3 has 12 residues.

This clone showed up just a few times. V gene TRBV18 combines with J gene TRBJ2-1; 9 positions match TRBD1. Germline CDR1 and CDR2: KGHSH and LQKENI. The CDR3 contains 15 residues. With V trimmed by 5 bases and J by 5 bases, 7 bases remained unmatched. CDR3 DNA: TGTGCCAGCTCAATAGGGACAGGGACTAACAATGAGCAGTTCTTC. Amino acid sequence: CASSIGTGTNNEQFF.

The rearrangement joins TRBV20-1 to TRBJ2-7; tentative D call: TRBD2 (5 bases). V lost 2 bases to trimming and J lost 6 bases, with 8 bases between them. This CDR3 spans 11 amino acids. Germline values: CDR1 DFQATT, CDR2 SNEGSKA (reference sequence). CDR3 DNA: TGCAGTGCTAGACGAGGGCGCGAGCAGTACTTC. It yields the protein CSARRGREQYF.

V gene TRBV30 combines with J gene TRBJ2-3, with a tentative D call TRBD1 (7 bases). CDR3 length: 15 amino acids. V was trimmed by 0 bases and J by 5 bases, leaving 15 bases between them. From germline, CDR1 is GTSNPN and CDR2 SVGIG (reference sequence). The CDR3 protein is CAWSVGAGGQDTQYF. CDR3 nucleotide sequence: TGTGCCTGGAGTGTAGGGGCAGGGGGGCAAGATACGCAGTATTTT. Full variable domain (outside the CDR3, taken from reference TRBV30 and TRBJ2-3): SQTIHQWPATLVQPVGSPLSLECTVEGTSNPNLYWYRQAAGRGLQLLFYSVGIGQISSEVPQNLSASRPQDRQFILSSKKLLLSDSGFYLCAWSVGAGGQDTQYFGPGTRLTVL.

The chain recombines TRBV5-6 with TRBJ2-4, with TRBD1 matching over 8 bases. The CDR3 consists of 16 residues. Germline V gene data show CDR1 as SGHDT and CDR2 as YYEEEE. With V trimmed by 1 base and J by 4 bases, 7 bases remained unmatched. The DNA of the CDR3 is TGTGCCAGCAGCTTGTTGGGCAGGGGGCCTAAAAACATTCAGTACTTC. Protein sequence: CASSLLGRGPKNIQYF.

The chain joins TRBV5-1 to TRBJ2-1; 9 bases align to TRBD1. Germline V CDR1 and CDR2: SGHRS, YFSETQ. The CDR3 covers 13 residues. Germline trimming cut 10 bases from V and 6 bases from J; bases unmatched to any gene: 8. The CDR3 spells CAGGTGISNEQFF. Here the CDR3 DNA reads TGCGCCGGGGGGACAGGGATTAGCAATGAGCAGTTCTTC. Variable domain in full (rest from reference TRBV5-1 and TRBJ2-1): KAGVTQTPRYLIKTRGQQVTLSCSPISGHRSVSWYQQTPGQGLQFLFEYFSETQRNKGNFPGRFSGRQFSNSRSEMNVSTLELGDSALYLCAGGTGISNEQFFGPGTRLTVL.

V is TRBV9 and J is TRBJ1-2; D may be TRBD1 (5 bases). Trimming stripped 0 bases from V and 4 bases from J, with 16 bases between. Germline CDR1 reads SGDLS; CDR2 reads YYNGEE. The CDR3 loop spans 16 amino acids. The CDR3 region has the DNA TGTGCCAGCAGCGTAGATCAGGGAATCCCGATCTATGGCTACACCTTC. Translation gives CASSVDQGIPIYGYTF.

This clone appeared a few times. The chain combines TRBV7-3 with TRBJ2-1; 8 nucleotides match TRBD2. Germline V gene data show CDR1 as SGHTA and CDR2 as FQGTGA. The CDR3 spans 15 residues. The junction had 6 bases not matched to a gene; V was cut back by 3 bases and J by 5 bases. DNA for the CDR3: TGTGCCAGCAGCTTTGGACTAGCAAAGAACAATGAGCAGTTCTTC. It is translated as CASSFGLAKNNEQFF. Full variable domain (rest looked up from reference TRBV7-3 and TRBJ2-1): GAGVSQTPSNKVTEKGKYVELRCDPISGHTALYWYRQSLGQGPEFLIYFQGTGAADDSGLPNDRFFAVRPEGSVSTLKIQRTERGDSAVYLCASSFGLAKNNEQFFGPGTRLTVL.

With respect to this clone: A read error may produce the germline difference seen at one junction end. This chain joins TRBV7-7 and TRBJ2-5; the D gene is possibly TRBD2 (5 bases). The CDR3 is 11 residues long. Germline V gene sequence: CDR1 SSHAT, CDR2 FNYEAQ (reference sequence). This CDR3 reads CASTGGETQYF. The CDR3 nucleotides read TGTGCTAGCACCGGAGGTGAGACCCAGTACTTC.

The rearrangement joins TRBV5-6 to TRBJ2-7, with a tentative D call TRBD1 (6 bases). Trimming stripped 3 bases from V and 6 bases from J, with 13 bases between. The germline CDR1 and CDR2 sequences are SGHDT and YYEEEE. The CDR3 extends over 13 amino acids. CDR3 loop: CASSSQGSSEQYF. The CDR3 bases are TGTGCCAGCAGCTCCCAGGGGAGTTCCGAGCAGTACTTC. Full variable domain (outside the CDR3, taken from reference TRBV5-6 and TRBJ2-7): DAGVTQSPTHLIKTRGQQVTLRCSPKSGHDTVSWYQQALGQGPQFIFQYYEEEERQRGNFPDRFSGHQFPNYSSELNVNALLLGDSALYLCASSSQGSSEQYFGPGTRLTVT.

This clone has a single count. V and J are TRBV29-1 and TRBJ2-7, with a weak D call TRBD1 (5 bases). This CDR3 spans 13 amino acids. V shed 7 bases and J shed 7 bases, with 20 bases lying between them. Germline values: CDR1 SQVTM, CDR2 ANQGSEA. CDR3 sequence (DNA): TGCAGCGCCAAAACAGGACCCTCGGGTGAGCAGTACTTC. The encoded protein is CSAKTGPSGEQYF.

The V gene is TRBV11-2, the J gene TRBJ2-1; 12 nucleotides match TRBD2. CDR1 and CDR2 (germline): SGHAT, FQNNGV. The CDR3 sequence is 18 residues long. V gave up 5 bases and J gave up 2 bases; unmatched junction bases: 10. The CDR3 region is CASSRRLAGAGTYNEQFF. CDR3 nucleotides: TGTGCCAGCAGCCGAAGACTAGCGGGGGCCGGAACCTACAATGAGCAGTTCTTC.

CDR3 nucleotides: TGCAGCGCCGGATCAGGCGCCGGGGAGCTGTTTTTT. Translation: CSAGSGAGELFF. The gene calls are TRBV29-1 and TRBJ2-2; D not certain. V shed 7 bases and J shed 6 bases, with 12 bases lying between them. CDR3 length: 12 residues. Germline V lookup: CDR1 SQVTM, CDR2 ANQGSEA.

This chain joins TRBV30 and TRBJ2-5; 10 bases are shared with TRBD1. This CDR3 has 12 residues. Germline CDR1 is GTSNPN and CDR2 is SVGIG (reference sequence). V lost 7 bases, J lost 3 bases, and 2 bases stayed unmatched. This CDR3 is CASGQGEETQYF. CDR3 bases: TGTGCCTCTGGACAGGGGGAAGAGACCCAGTACTTC.